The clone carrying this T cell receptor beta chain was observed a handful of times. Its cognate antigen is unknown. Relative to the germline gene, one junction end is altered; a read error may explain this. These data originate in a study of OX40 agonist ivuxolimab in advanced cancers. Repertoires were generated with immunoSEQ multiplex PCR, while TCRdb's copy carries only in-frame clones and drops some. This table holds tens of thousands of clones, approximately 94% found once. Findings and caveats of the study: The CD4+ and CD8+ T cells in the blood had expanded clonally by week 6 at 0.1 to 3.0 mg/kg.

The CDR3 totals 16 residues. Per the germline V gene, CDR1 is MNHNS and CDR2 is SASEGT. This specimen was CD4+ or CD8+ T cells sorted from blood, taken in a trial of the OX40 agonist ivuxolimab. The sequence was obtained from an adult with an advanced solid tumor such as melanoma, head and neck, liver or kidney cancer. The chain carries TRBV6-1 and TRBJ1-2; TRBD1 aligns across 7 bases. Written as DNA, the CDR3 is TGTGCCAGCAGAGAAGCTCAGGGGGATACTAACTATGGCTACACCTTC. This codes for CASREAQGDTNYGYTF.